The table lists the clone carrying this T cell receptor (beta chain) with a few counts. The data are from a study of Ad26.COV2.S vaccination and SARS-CoV-2 variants. Study as a whole: Trial arm assignment for the donor was COV1001 Ad26.COV2.S.

Treatment noted: around 19 received Ad26.COV2.S at low or high dose, single or two shots; about 5 received placebo; per-sample allocation not given. At day 63 after the first vaccine or placebo injection, samples were drawn. The method was immunoSEQ multiplex PCR; TCRdb's version includes in-frame clones alone and lacks a portion of them. The table includes 440,000 or so clones, roughly nine tenths detected once. The CDR3 sequence is 16 residues long. Trimming removed 0 bases from V and 3 bases from J, with 12 bases in between. From germline, CDR1 is SGHRS and CDR2 YFSETQ. This material consisted of peripheral blood, taken in a trial of Ad26.COV2.S vaccine versus placebo. The receptor was derived from a person aged 18-65 years who received the Ad26.COV2.S COVID-19 vaccine or a placebo. The V call is TRBV5-1, the J call TRBJ1-4; D is possibly TRBD1 (5 bases). The CDR3: CASSLAAGSPNEKLFF. DNA of the CDR3: TGCGCCAGCAGCTTGGCTGCAGGGTCCCCTAATGAAAAACTGTTTTTT.